This paragraph reports one T cell receptor beta chain. Either two negative PCRs, clearance, or symptom resolution qualified Cohort 3 donors as recovered. The entry originates in a study of blood T cell repertoires in COVID-19. About the research overall: The origin of the acute and convalescent COVID-19 samples was the United States, Italy and Spain. PBMCs, B-cell-depleted T cells, or T cells were the source of the cDNA or gDNA that made up the material.

Authors' data handling: How many nucleated cells were present was estimated from reference gene primer amplification. The method was immunoSEQ multiplex PCR; TCRdb's version includes in-frame clones alone and lacks a portion of them. V, J and clone size are those of that table, while D and trimming were read from the DNA. The table has 250,000 to 300,000 clones, 89% seen once. The clonotype was recovered from a woman between 35 and 50 years old who had recovered from COVID-19. The sequencing input was PBMCs or T cells enriched from blood (not recorded which).

CDR3 bases: TGTGCCAGCAGCCCTTTAGCGGCCAGCTCCTACAATGAGCAGTTCTTC. Its translation is CASSPLAASSYNEQFF. The rearrangement uses TRBV9 and TRBJ2-1; tentatively, D is TRBD2 (6 bases). CDR3 length equals 16 residues. From germline, CDR1 is SGDLS and CDR2 YYNGEE. Trimming removed 4 bases from V and 0 bases from J, with 14 bases in between.